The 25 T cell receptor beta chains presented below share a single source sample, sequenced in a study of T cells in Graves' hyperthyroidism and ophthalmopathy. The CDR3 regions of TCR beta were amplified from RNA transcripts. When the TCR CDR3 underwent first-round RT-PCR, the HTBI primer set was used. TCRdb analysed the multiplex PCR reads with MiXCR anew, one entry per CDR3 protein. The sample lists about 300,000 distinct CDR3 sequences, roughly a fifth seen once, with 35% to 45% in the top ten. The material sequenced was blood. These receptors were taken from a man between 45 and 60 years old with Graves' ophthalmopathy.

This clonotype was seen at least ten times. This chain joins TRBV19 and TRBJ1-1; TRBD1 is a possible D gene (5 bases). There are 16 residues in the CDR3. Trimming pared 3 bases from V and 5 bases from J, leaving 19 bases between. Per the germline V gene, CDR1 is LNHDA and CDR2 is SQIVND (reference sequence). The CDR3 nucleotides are TGTGCCAGTAGTATTGGCCGGGGCGCCCCGGGGACTGAAGCTTTCTTT. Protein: CASSIGRGAPGTEAFF.

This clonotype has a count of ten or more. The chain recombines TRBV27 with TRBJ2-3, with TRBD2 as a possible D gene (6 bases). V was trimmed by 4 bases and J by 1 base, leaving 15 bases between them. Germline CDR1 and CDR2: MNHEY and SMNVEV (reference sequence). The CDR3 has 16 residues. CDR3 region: CASSSRGSGRTDTQYF. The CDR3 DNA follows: TGTGCCAGCAGTTCCCGGGGTAGCGGACGCACAGATACGCAGTATTTT.

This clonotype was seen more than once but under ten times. The CDR3 reads CAWSVGNREELFF. In nucleotides, the CDR3 is TGTGCCTGGAGTGTGGGAAATCGGGAGGAGCTGTTTTTT. J is TRBJ2-2 and V is TRBV30; maybe TRBD2 (5 bases). V was pared by 0 bases and J by 10 bases, with 12 bases between. The CDR3 consists of 13 residues. The germline V gene encodes CDR1 GTSNPN and CDR2 SVGIG (reference sequence).

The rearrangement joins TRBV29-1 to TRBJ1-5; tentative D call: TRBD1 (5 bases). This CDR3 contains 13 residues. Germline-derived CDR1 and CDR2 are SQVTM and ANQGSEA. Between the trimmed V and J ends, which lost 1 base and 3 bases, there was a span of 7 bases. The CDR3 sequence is CSVEGGPNQPQHF. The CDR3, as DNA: TGCAGCGTTGAAGGGGGCCCCAATCAGCCCCAGCATTTT.

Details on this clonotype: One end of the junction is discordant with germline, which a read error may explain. Here the CDR3 reads CASSTGLAGFNTGELFF. CDR3 in DNA: TGTGCCAGCTCAACGGGACTAGCGGGGTTCAACACCGGGGAGCTGTTTTTT. The chain employs TRBV5-1 and TRBJ2-2, with 13 bases matching TRBD2. This CDR3 comprises 17 residues. Per germline, CDR1 SGHRS and CDR2 YFSETQ.

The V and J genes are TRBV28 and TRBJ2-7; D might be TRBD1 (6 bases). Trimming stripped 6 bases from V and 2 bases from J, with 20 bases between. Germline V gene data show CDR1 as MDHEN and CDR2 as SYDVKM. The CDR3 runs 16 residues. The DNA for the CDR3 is TGTGCCAGCAGGCGTCGGACAGAATTAAAAACCTACGAGCAGTACTTC. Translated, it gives CASRRRTELKTYEQYF.

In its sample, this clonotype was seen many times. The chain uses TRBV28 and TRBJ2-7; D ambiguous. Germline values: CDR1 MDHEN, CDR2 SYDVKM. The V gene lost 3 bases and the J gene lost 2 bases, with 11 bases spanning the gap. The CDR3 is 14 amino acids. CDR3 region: CASSFDRAPYEQYF. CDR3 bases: TGTGCCAGCAGTTTCGATAGGGCCCCCTACGAGCAGTACTTC.

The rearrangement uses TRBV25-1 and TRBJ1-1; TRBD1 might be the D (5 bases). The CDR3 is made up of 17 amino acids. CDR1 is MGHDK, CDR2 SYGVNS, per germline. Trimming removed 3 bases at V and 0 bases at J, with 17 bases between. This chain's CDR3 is CASSDLTRGEMNTEAFF. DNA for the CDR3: TGTGCCAGCAGTGACCTCACAAGGGGAGAAATGAACACTGAAGCTTTCTTT.

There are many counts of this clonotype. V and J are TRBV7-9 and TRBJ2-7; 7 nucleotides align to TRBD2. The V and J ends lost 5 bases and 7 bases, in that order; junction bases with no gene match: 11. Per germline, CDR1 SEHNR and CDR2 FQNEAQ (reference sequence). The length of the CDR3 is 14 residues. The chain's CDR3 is CASSPDVTAGEQYF. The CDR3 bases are TGTGCCAGCAGCCCCGATGTTACAGCGGGAGAGCAGTACTTC. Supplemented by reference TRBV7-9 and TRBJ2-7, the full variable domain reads DTGVSQNPRHKITKRGQNVTFRCDPISEHNRLYWYRQTLGQGPEFLTYFQNEAQLEKSRLLSDRFSAERPKGSFSTLEIQRTEQGDSAMYLCASSPDVTAGEQYFGPGTRLTVT.

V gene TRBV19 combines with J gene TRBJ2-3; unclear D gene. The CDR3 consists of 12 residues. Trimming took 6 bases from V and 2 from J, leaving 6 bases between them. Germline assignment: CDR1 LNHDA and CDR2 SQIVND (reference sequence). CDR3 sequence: CASRSITDTQYF. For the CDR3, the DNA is TGTGCCAGTAGATCAATCACAGATACGCAGTATTTT.

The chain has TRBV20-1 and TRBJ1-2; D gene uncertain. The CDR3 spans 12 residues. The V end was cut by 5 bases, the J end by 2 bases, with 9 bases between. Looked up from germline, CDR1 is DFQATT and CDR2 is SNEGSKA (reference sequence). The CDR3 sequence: CSAPFLNYGYTF. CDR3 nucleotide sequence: TGCAGTGCTCCGTTCCTCAACTATGGCTACACCTTC.

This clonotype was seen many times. CDR3 amino acids: CASSHLTDTQYF. CDR3 coding DNA: TGTGCCAGCAGCCATCTCACAGATACGCAGTATTTT. This chain uses TRBV3-1 with TRBJ2-3; unclear D gene. The CDR3 covers 12 residues. Germline V CDR1 and CDR2: LGHDT, YNNKEL (reference sequence). The V end lost 3 bases, the J end lost 2 bases, and 3 bases lay between the germline ends.

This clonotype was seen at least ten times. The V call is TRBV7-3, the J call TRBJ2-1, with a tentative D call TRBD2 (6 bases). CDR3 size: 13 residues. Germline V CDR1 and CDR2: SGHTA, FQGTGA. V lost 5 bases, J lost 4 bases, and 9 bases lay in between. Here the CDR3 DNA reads TGTGCCAGCAGCCAGACTAGTTACAATGAGCAGTTCTTC. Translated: CASSQTSYNEQFF.

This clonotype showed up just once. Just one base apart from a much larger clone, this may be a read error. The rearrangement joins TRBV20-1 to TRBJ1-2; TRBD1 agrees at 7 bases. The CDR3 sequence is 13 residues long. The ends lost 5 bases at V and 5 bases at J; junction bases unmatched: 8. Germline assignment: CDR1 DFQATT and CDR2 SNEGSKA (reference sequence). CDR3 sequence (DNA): TGCAGTGCTCCCCGACAGGGTCAATATGGCTACACCTTC. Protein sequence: CSAPRQGQYGYTF.

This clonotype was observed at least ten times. CDR3 sequence: CAISDSGGSDPNQPQHF. The CDR3 region has the DNA TGTGCCATCAGTGATTCGGGAGGCTCTGATCCCAATCAGCCCCAGCATTTT. The chain recombines TRBV10-3 with TRBJ1-5, with D hard to call. The CDR3 consists of 17 residues. CDR1 and CDR2 from the germline V gene are ENHRY and SYGVKD. With 3 bases removed from V and 3 bases from J, the gap between germline ends came to 18 bases.

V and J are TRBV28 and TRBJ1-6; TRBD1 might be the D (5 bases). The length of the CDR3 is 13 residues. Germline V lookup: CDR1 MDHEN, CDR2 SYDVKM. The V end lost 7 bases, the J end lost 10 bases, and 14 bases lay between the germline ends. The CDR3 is CASTLDNKSPLHF. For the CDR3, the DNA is TGTGCCAGCACTTTGGACAACAAGTCACCCCTCCACTTT.

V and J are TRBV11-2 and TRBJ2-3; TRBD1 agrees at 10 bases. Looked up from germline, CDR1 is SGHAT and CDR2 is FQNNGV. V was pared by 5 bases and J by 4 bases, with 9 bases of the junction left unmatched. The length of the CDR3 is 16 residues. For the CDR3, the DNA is TGTGCCAGCAGCCTTAGACAGGGGGCGTTTGCAGATACGCAGTATTTT. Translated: CASSLRQGAFADTQYF.

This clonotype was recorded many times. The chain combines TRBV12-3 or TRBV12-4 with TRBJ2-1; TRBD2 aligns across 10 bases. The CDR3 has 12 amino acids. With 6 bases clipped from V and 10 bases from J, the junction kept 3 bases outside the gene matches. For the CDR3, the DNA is TGTGCCAGCAGCCTTAGCGGGAGGGAGCAGTTCTTC. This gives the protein CASSLSGREQFF.

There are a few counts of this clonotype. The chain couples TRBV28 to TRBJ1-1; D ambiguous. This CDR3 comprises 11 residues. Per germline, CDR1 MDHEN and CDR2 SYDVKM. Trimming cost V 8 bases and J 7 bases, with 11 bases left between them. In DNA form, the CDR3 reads TGTGCCAGCCGGAGTAGCCTTGAAGCTTTCTTT. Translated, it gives CASRSSLEAFF. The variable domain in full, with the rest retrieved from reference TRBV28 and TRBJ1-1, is DVKVTQSSRYLVKRTGEKVFLECVQDMDHENMFWYRQDPGLGLRLIYFSYDVKMKEKGDIPEGYSVSREKKERFSLILESASTNQTSMYLCASRSSLEAFFGQGTRLTVV.

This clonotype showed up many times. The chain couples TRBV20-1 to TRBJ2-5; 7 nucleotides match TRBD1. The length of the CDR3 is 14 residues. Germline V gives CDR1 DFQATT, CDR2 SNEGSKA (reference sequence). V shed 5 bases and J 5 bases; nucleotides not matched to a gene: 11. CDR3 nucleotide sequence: TGCAGTGCTCGCCCCCGACAGGGCCGGGAGACCCAGTACTTC. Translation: CSARPRQGRETQYF.

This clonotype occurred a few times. In DNA, the CDR3 is TGCAGTGCCGCGGGACAGCAACAAGAGACCCAGTACTTC. Amino acids: CSAAGQQQETQYF. This chain connects TRBV20-1 to TRBJ2-5, with a possible D match to TRBD1 (7 bases). This CDR3 comprises 13 residues. Trimming stripped 6 bases from V and 2 bases from J, with 13 bases between. Germline V CDR1 and CDR2: DFQATT, SNEGSKA (reference sequence).

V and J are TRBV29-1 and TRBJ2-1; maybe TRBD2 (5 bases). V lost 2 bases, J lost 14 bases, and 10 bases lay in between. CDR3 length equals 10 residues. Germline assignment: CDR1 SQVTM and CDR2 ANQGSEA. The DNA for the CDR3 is TGCAGCGTTGAATCGGGGATGGAGTTCTTC. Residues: CSVESGMEFF.

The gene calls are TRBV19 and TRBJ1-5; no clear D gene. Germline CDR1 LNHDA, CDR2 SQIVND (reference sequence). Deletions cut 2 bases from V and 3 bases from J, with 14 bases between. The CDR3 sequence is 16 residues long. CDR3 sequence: CASSILTGIANQPQHF. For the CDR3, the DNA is TGTGCCAGTAGTATACTGACCGGTATTGCCAATCAGCCCCAGCATTTT.

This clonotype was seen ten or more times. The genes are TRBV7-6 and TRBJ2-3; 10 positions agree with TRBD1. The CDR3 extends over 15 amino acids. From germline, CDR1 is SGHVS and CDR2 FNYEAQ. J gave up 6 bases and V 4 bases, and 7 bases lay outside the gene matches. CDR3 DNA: TGTGCCAGCAGCTCGACAGGGGGCGCTTGGGATACGCAGTATTTT. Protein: CASSSTGGAWDTQYF.

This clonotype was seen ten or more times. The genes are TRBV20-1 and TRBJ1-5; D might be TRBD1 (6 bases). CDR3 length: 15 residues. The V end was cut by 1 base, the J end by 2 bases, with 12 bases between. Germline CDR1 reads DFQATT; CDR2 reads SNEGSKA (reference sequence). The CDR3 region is CSARGAGERNQPQHF. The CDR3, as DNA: TGCAGTGCTAGAGGGGCAGGGGAACGCAATCAGCCCCAGCATTTT.